One and the same sample provided the 13 T cell receptor beta chains below, sequenced in a study of blood T cell repertoires in COVID-19. Sequencing used immunoSEQ multiplex PCR; TCRdb keeps in-frame clones, though not all of them. The sample consists of a few hundred thousand clones, roughly 88% of them appearing once. Material: peripheral blood. The source is a woman in her 70s with COVID-19, enrolled during active disease.

J is TRBJ1-1 and V is TRBV28; unclear D gene. This CDR3 region has 14 residues. V was trimmed by 6 bases and J by 3 bases, leaving 14 bases between them. The germline gives CDR1 MDHEN, CDR2 SYDVKM. This chain's CDR3 is CASRRGGPDTEAFF. The CDR3 DNA reads as TGTGCCAGCAGACGTGGCGGGCCCGACACTGAAGCTTTCTTT.

The CDR3 region has the DNA TGTGCCAGCAGCCGGGGGGGCGGCGCTCAGCCCCAGCATTTT. It encodes CASSRGGGAQPQHF. This chain links TRBV7-9 with TRBJ1-5, with D maybe TRBD1 (6 bases). This CDR3 comprises 14 residues. CDR1 and CDR2 from the germline V gene are SEHNR and FQNEAQ (reference sequence). Trimming left V 5 bases short and J 6 bases short, with 14 bases between.

The count of this clone is one. The gene calls are TRBV5-6 and TRBJ1-5, with 8 bases fitting TRBD1. This CDR3 is built from 14 residues. J was trimmed by 6 bases and V by 7 bases; bases with no gene match: 9. From germline, CDR1 is SGHDT and CDR2 YYEEEE. The CDR3: CASSIGQGTQPQHF. The CDR3 DNA reads TGTGCCAGCTCGATTGGACAGGGAACTCAGCCCCAGCATTTT.

This chain connects TRBV19 to TRBJ2-2; 9 bases are shared with TRBD1. The germline V gene encodes CDR1 LNHDA and CDR2 SQIVND (reference sequence). The CDR3 extends over 15 amino acids. Trimming took 4 bases from V and 6 from J; bases not matched to a gene: 6. CDR3 residues: CASSRGQGFAGELFF. Here the CDR3 DNA reads TGTGCCAGTAGTAGGGGACAGGGATTCGCCGGGGAGCTGTTTTTT.

J is TRBJ2-5 and V is TRBV6-2 or TRBV6-3; perhaps TRBD1 as D (6 bases). Germline lookup yields CDR1 MNHEY and CDR2 SVGEGT. Between the trimmed V and J ends, which lost 1 base and 7 bases, there was a span of 13 bases. The CDR3 runs 14 residues. The CDR3 reads CASSYYRAKGTQYF. CDR3 sequence (DNA): TGTGCCAGCAGTTACTACAGGGCCAAAGGGACCCAGTACTTC.

The rearrangement joins TRBV5-1 to TRBJ2-4; weak D call: TRBD1 (6 bases). CDR1 SGHRS and CDR2 YFSETQ come from the germline V gene. V lost 2 bases and J lost 4, with 10 bases in between. The CDR3 contains 14 residues. CDR3 loop: CASSFGQLKNIQYF. As DNA, the CDR3 is TGCGCCAGCAGCTTCGGACAGCTGAAAAACATTCAGTACTTC. The full variable domain, in which reference TRBV5-1 and TRBJ2-4 provide the parts outside the CDR3, is KAGVTQTPRYLIKTRGQQVTLSCSPISGHRSVSWYQQTPGQGLQFLFEYFSETQRNKGNFPGRFSGRQFSNSRSEMNVSTLELGDSALYLCASSFGQLKNIQYFGAGTRLSVL.

CDR3 region: CASTFWDRDLYGYTF. CDR3 in DNA: TGTGCGAGTACTTTCTGGGACAGAGACCTCTATGGCTACACCTTC. This chain connects TRBV28 to TRBJ1-2, with 7 bases matching TRBD1. Per the germline V gene, CDR1 is MDHEN and CDR2 is SYDVKM. The CDR3 sequence is 15 residues long.

In its sample, this clone is medium-sized (0.01 to 0.1%). The rearrangement joins TRBV7-2 to TRBJ2-7; tentative D call: TRBD1 (5 bases). V was pared by 5 bases and J by 1 base, with 15 bases between. Germline CDR1 SGHTA, CDR2 FQGNSA. The CDR3 contains 15 residues. CDR3 loop: CASSVRVSGSYEQYF. The CDR3 bases are TGTGCCAGCAGCGTCAGGGTTAGTGGGTCCTACGAGCAGTACTTC. Based on the CDR3 plus reference TRBV7-2 and TRBJ2-7, the full variable domain is GAGVSQSPSNKVTEKGKDVELRCDPISGHTALYWYRQSLGQGLEFLIYFQGNSAPDKSGLPSDRFSAERTGGSVSTLTIQRTQQEDSAVYLCASSVRVSGSYEQYFGPGTRLTVT.

V and J are TRBV6-4 and TRBJ2-1; TRBD2 matches 11 bases. The germline V gene has CDR1 MRHNA and CDR2 SNTAGT. CDR3 length equals 16 residues. Germline trimming cut 3 bases from V and 2 bases from J; bases unmatched to any gene: 3. CDR3 sequence (DNA): TGTGCCAGCAGTGAGACTAGCGGGATCCCCTACAATGAGCAGTTCTTC. Amino acids: CASSETSGIPYNEQFF.

CDR3 protein: CSVRTGMGEKLFF. The CDR3 DNA follows: TGCAGCGTTCGGACAGGGATGGGTGAAAAACTGTTTTTT. This rearrangement joins TRBV29-1 to TRBJ1-4; the match to TRBD1 covers 8 bases. The CDR3 sequence is 13 residues long. The germline gives CDR1 SQVTM, CDR2 ANQGSEA. Losses at the gene ends were 5 bases for V and 7 bases for J; bases not matched to a gene: 6.

The chain combines TRBV19 with TRBJ1-1, with D maybe TRBD1 (6 bases). CDR1 LNHDA and CDR2 SQIVND come from the germline V gene (reference sequence). Between the trimmed V and J ends, which lost 7 bases and 0 bases, there was a span of 18 bases. The CDR3 sequence is 16 residues long. This CDR3 reads CASKLGSRGMNTEAFF. Written as DNA, the CDR3 is TGTGCCAGTAAACTCGGTTCCAGGGGTATGAACACTGAAGCTTTCTTT.

The genes are TRBV28 and TRBJ1-2, with 9 bases identical to TRBD1. Trimming cost V 5 bases and J 8 bases; bases outside gene matches: 9. This CDR3 has 14 amino acids. Germline V gene sequence: CDR1 MDHEN, CDR2 SYDVKM. In DNA form, the CDR3 reads TGTGCCAGCAGTCTCAAGGGACAGGGATACGGCTACACCTTC. This encodes CASSLKGQGYGYTF.

This chain links TRBV24-1 with TRBJ2-3; D gene unclear. Germline assignment: CDR1 KGHDR and CDR2 SFDVKD. CDR3 length equals 11 residues. With 5 bases removed from V and 7 bases from J, the gap between germline ends came to 6 bases. The CDR3 DNA is TGTGCCACCAGTGGGCCAAATACGCAGTATTTT. Its protein product is CATSGPNTQYF.